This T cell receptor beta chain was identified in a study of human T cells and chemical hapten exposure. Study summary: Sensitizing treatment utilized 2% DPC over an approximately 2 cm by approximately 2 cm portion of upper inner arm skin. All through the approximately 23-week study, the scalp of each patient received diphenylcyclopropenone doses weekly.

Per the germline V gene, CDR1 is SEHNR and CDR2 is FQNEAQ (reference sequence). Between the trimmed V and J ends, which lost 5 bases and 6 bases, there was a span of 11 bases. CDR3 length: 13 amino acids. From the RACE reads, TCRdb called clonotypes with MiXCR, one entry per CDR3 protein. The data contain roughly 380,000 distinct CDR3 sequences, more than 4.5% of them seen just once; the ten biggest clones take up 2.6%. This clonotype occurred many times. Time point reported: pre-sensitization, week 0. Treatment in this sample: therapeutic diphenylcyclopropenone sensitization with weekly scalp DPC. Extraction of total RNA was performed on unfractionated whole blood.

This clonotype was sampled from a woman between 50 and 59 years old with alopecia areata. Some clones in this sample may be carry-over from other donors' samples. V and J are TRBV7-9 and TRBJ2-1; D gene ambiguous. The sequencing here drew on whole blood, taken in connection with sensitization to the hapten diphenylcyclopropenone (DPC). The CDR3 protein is CASSPEGRNEQFF. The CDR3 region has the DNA TGTGCCAGCAGCCCCGAAGGGCGCAATGAGCAGTTCTTC.